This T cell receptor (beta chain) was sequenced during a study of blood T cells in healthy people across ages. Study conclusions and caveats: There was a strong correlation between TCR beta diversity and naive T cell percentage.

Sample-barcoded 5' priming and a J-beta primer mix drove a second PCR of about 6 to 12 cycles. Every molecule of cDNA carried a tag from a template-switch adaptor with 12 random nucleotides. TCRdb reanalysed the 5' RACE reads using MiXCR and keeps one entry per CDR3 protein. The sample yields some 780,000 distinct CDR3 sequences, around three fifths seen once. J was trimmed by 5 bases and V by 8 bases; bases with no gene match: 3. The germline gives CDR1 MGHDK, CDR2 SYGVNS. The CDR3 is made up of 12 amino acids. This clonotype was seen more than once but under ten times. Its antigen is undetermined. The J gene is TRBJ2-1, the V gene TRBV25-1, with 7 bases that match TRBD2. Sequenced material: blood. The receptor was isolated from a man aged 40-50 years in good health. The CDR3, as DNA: TGTGCCAGCCGGGACTACCACAATGAGCAGTTCTTC. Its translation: CASRDYHNEQFF.